These 29 T cell receptor beta chains were sequenced from one sample in a study of blood T cell repertoires in COVID-19 (dated by TCRdb to between 2020 and 2021). The library was produced with the immunoSEQ multiplex PCR assay. TCRdb holds this immuneACCESS table with in-frame rearrangements only. Some clones are missing; in checked studies, unresolved V genes explain under half, and the rest has no known cause. In this sample the table shows around 260,000 clones, around 82% of which occur a single time. Of the sample, over 8.5% falls within the top ten clones. Sequencing used peripheral blood. The receptors were gathered from a woman aged 45-65 years who had recovered from COVID-19.

This chain joins TRBV5-4 and TRBJ2-1; 8 bases are a match to TRBD1. Trimming removed 0 bases from V and 10 bases from J; junction bases left unmatched: 9. Germline V gene lookup returns CDR1 SGHNT and CDR2 YYREEE (reference sequence). This CDR3 is 15 amino acids long. The CDR3 DNA is TGTGCCAGCAGCTTGGACAGGGGACAGGCTAGAGAGCAGTTCTTC. Translation gives CASSLDRGQAREQFF. Full variable domain (missing parts from reference TRBV5-4 and TRBJ2-1): ETGVTQSPTHLIKTRGQQVTLRCSSQSGHNTVSWYQQALGQGPQFIFQYYREEENGRGNFPPRFSGLQFPNYSSELNVNALELDDSALYLCASSLDRGQAREQFFGPGTRLTVL.

J is TRBJ1-4 and V is TRBV28, with D hard to call. V gave up 4 bases and J gave up 7 bases, with 13 bases separating them. The CDR3 spans 14 residues. CDR1 and CDR2 (germline): MDHEN, SYDVKM. The CDR3: CASSSALGGEKLFF. CDR3 DNA sequence: TGTGCCAGCAGTTCCGCTCTCGGAGGTGAAAAACTGTTTTTT.

J is TRBJ2-1 and V is TRBV29-1, with TRBD1 matching 7 bases. Trimming took 6 bases from V and 4 from J; bases not matched to a gene: 12. The CDR3 spans 15 residues. Germline CDR1 and CDR2: SQVTM and ANQGSEA. CDR3 DNA: TGCAGCGTGAGGCCGGGACAGAACGCTTACAATGAGCAGTTCTTC. Translation: CSVRPGQNAYNEQFF.

The chain combines TRBV30 with TRBJ1-1, with D possibly matching TRBD1 (5 bases). The V and J ends lost 2 bases and 1 base respectively, with 14 bases between them. The germline V gene encodes CDR1 GTSNPN and CDR2 SVGIG (reference sequence). The CDR3 consists of 15 residues. The CDR3 spells CAWSSPSTGNTEAFF. DNA for the CDR3: TGTGCCTGGAGTTCCCCGTCTACAGGGAACACTGAAGCTTTCTTT.

V and J are TRBV7-2 and TRBJ1-1; 7 nucleotides line up with TRBD1. V lost 4 bases to trimming and J lost 1 base; unmatched junction nucleotides: 6. The CDR3 totals 15 residues. Germline V gene sequence: CDR1 SGHTA, CDR2 FQGNSA. DNA of the CDR3: TGTGCCAGCAGCTCCACAGGGGCGGGGAACACTGAAGCTTTCTTT. Amino acids: CASSSTGAGNTEAFF. Full variable domain (remainder filled in from reference TRBV7-2 and TRBJ1-1): GAGVSQSPSNKVTEKGKDVELRCDPISGHTALYWYRQSLGQGLEFLIYFQGNSAPDKSGLPSDRFSAERTGGSVSTLTIQRTQQEDSAVYLCASSSTGAGNTEAFFGQGTRLTVV.

In its sample, this clone was seen once. Written as DNA, the CDR3 is TGTGCCAGCAGTTTAGGCCAGGGTGGTCGGGAGACCCAGTACTTC. This codes for CASSLGQGGRETQYF. The rearrangement uses TRBV28 and TRBJ2-5, with a tentative D call TRBD1 (5 bases). In germline, CDR1 is MDHEN, CDR2 SYDVKM. Deletions cut 2 bases from V and 5 bases from J, with 15 bases between. The CDR3 runs 15 residues.

This chain joins TRBV18 and TRBJ2-1; D gene unclear. This CDR3 is 17 amino acids long. V was pared by 0 bases and J by 3 bases, with 15 bases between. From germline, CDR1 is KGHSH and CDR2 LQKENI. The CDR3 loop reads CASSPPHQRTIYNEQFF. In DNA form, the CDR3 reads TGTGCCAGCTCACCACCTCACCAGCGAACCATCTACAATGAGCAGTTCTTC.

This chain links TRBV5-4 with TRBJ2-7, with TRBD2 identical over 14 bases. CDR1 and CDR2 from the germline V gene are SGHNT and YYREEE (reference sequence). This CDR3 is built from 15 residues. V dropped 4 bases and J dropped 2; count of bases not matched to a gene: 2. The CDR3 spells CASSPGLAGAYEQYF. DNA for the CDR3: TGTGCCAGCAGCCCGGGACTAGCGGGAGCCTACGAGCAGTACTTC.

This sequence joins TRBV7-9 and TRBJ2-5, with D possibly matching TRBD2 (6 bases). CDR3 size: 16 residues. V was trimmed by 1 base and J by 2 bases, leaving 14 bases between them. Germline CDR1 and CDR2: SEHNR and FQNEAQ (reference sequence). Here the CDR3 reads CASSLGTGGKQETQYF. DNA for the CDR3: TGTGCCAGCAGCTTAGGCACAGGCGGGAAGCAAGAGACCCAGTACTTC.

The J gene is TRBJ2-2, the V gene TRBV28, with 12 bases identical to TRBD2. V shed 6 bases and J 6 bases; nucleotides not matched to a gene: 8. The CDR3 runs 16 residues. Germline values: CDR1 MDHEN, CDR2 SYDVKM. The CDR3 coding sequence is TGTGCCAGCAGGGTGGGACTAGCGGGCCAAGCCGGGGAGCTGTTTTTT. Amino acid sequence: CASRVGLAGQAGELFF.

This clone appeared once. V is TRBV5-1 and J is TRBJ2-3, with TRBD2 matching over 12 bases. The germline CDR1 and CDR2 sequences are SGHRS and YFSETQ. J was trimmed by 5 bases and V by 3 bases; bases with no gene match: 13. The CDR3 is 18 residues long. The CDR3 spells CASSYKGLAGGPLDTQYF. The CDR3 region has the DNA TGCGCCAGCAGCTACAAGGGGCTAGCGGGAGGGCCATTAGATACGCAGTATTTT.

In this sample, this clone turned up a few times. This rearrangement joins TRBV9 to TRBJ2-7; 12 bases fit TRBD2. Germline V gives CDR1 SGDLS, CDR2 YYNGEE. This CDR3 has 15 amino acids. With 3 bases clipped from V and 10 bases from J, the junction kept 11 bases outside the gene matches. CDR3 in DNA: TGTGCCAGCAGCGCATCGACTAGCGGGGGTGCGGAACAGTACTTC. It translates to CASSASTSGGAEQYF.

The V call is TRBV7-2, the J call TRBJ2-1, with D tentatively TRBD2 (6 bases). Between the trimmed V and J ends, which lost 5 bases and 2 bases, there was a span of 13 bases. The CDR3 runs 15 residues. CDR1 SGHTA and CDR2 FQGNSA come from the germline V gene. CDR3 coding DNA: TGTGCCAGCAGCCCCGAAGCGGGCACCTACAATGAGCAGTTCTTC. It is translated as CASSPEAGTYNEQFF.

The chain recombines TRBV2 with TRBJ1-6; TRBD1 matches at 9 bases. The V and J ends lost 5 bases and 8 bases, in that order; junction bases with no gene match: 7. The germline V gene encodes CDR1 SNHLY and CDR2 FYNNEI. The CDR3 contains 15 residues. In DNA form, the CDR3 reads TGTGCCAGCAGTTACGGACAGGGGACGGATTCACCCCTCCACTTT. This codes for CASSYGQGTDSPLHF. Complete variable domain (other parts from reference TRBV2 and TRBJ1-6): EPEVTQTPSHQVTQMGQEVILRCVPISNHLYFYWYRQILGQKVEFLVSFYNNEISEKSEIFDDQFSVERPDGSNFTLKIRSTKLEDSAMYFCASSYGQGTDSPLHFGNGTRLTVT.

This clone was picked up many times. The chain joins TRBV4-2 to TRBJ2-3; a weak D match, TRBD2 (6 bases). The V and J ends lost 1 base and 2 bases respectively, with 13 bases between them. The CDR3 length is 16 residues. The germline CDR1 and CDR2 sequences are LGHNA and YNFKEQ. The CDR3 DNA follows: TGTGCCAGCAGCCAAGGCCCAAGCGGGTCCACAGATACGCAGTATTTT. It encodes CASSQGPSGSTDTQYF.

The chain uses TRBV27 and TRBJ2-7; D is possibly TRBD2 (6 bases). The CDR3 totals 14 residues. Germline V lookup: CDR1 MNHEY, CDR2 SMNVEV (reference sequence). Trimming removed 7 bases at V and 2 bases at J, with 15 bases between. CDR3 DNA: TGTGCCAGCACTTGGGACTCGCCGGCCTACGAGCAGTACTTC. This encodes CASTWDSPAYEQYF.

The chain joins TRBV6-2 or TRBV6-3 to TRBJ2-3, with 8 bases fitting TRBD2. CDR1 is MNHEY, CDR2 SVGEGT, per germline. Trimming took 4 bases from V and 6 from J; bases not matched to a gene: 3. The CDR3 is made up of 13 amino acids. As DNA, the CDR3 is TGTGCCAGCAGTTGGACTAGCCCTGATACGCAGTATTTT. Amino acids: CASSWTSPDTQYF.

The chain joins TRBV6-6 to TRBJ2-7, with 13 nucleotides matching TRBD2. The length of the CDR3 is 15 residues. Per germline, CDR1 MNHNY and CDR2 SVGAGI (reference sequence). V dropped 6 bases and J dropped 7; count of bases not matched to a gene: 9. For the CDR3, the DNA is TGTGCCAGCAGCACCCGACTAGCGGGGGGCAAAGAGCAGTACTTC. It is translated as CASSTRLAGGKEQYF.

This chain uses TRBV30 with TRBJ1-2; D is uncertain. The CDR3 sequence is 11 residues long. Trimming pared 4 bases from V and 5 bases from J, leaving 8 bases between. Germline CDR1 GTSNPN, CDR2 SVGIG (reference sequence). CDR3 bases: TGTGCCTGGATAAAATTATATGGCTACACCTTC. This gives the protein CAWIKLYGYTF.

The chain recombines TRBV3-1 (or the pseudogene TRBV3-2) with TRBJ2-5, with a tentative D call TRBD1 (6 bases). CDR3 size: 15 residues. CDR1 and CDR2 (germline): LGHDT, YNNKEL (reference sequence). Trimming took off 8 bases at V and 0 bases at J, with 16 bases between the two ends. The CDR3 DNA is TGTGCCAGCCGGGTAAGGGGACACCACCAAGAGACCCAGTACTTC. Translation gives CASRVRGHHQETQYF.

The gene calls are TRBV27 and TRBJ2-1, with TRBD2 matching 8 bases. V shed 7 bases, J shed 0 bases, and the junction held 11 bases outside the gene matches. This CDR3 is 17 amino acids long. Per germline, CDR1 MNHEY and CDR2 SMNVEV (reference sequence). For the CDR3, the DNA is TGTGCCAGCAATCCCCTTAGCGGGGTAAGCTCCTACAATGAGCAGTTCTTC. Translation: CASNPLSGVSSYNEQFF.

The V gene is TRBV28, the J gene TRBJ1-5; maybe TRBD1 (6 bases). Per the germline V gene, CDR1 is MDHEN and CDR2 is SYDVKM. With 6 bases removed from V and 6 bases from J, the gap between germline ends came to 15 bases. The CDR3 totals 14 residues. CDR3 sequence: CASSLRQVSQPQHF. In DNA, the CDR3 is TGTGCCAGCAGCCTTCGACAGGTTAGTCAGCCCCAGCATTTT. Full variable domain (outside the CDR3, taken from reference TRBV28 and TRBJ1-5): DVKVTQSSRYLVKRTGEKVFLECVQDMDHENMFWYRQDPGLGLRLIYFSYDVKMKEKGDIPEGYSVSREKKERFSLILESASTNQTSMYLCASSLRQVSQPQHFGDGTRLSIL.

Comments on this clone: Other nucleotide sequences in the sample specify the same CDR3. This chain links TRBV5-1 with TRBJ1-1; TRBD1 matches at 8 bases. CDR1 and CDR2 from the germline V gene are SGHRS and YFSETQ. This CDR3 contains 14 residues. V lost 4 bases, J lost 1 base, and 3 bases stayed unmatched. The CDR3 sequence: CASSPGQGNTEAFF. CDR3 DNA: TGCGCCAGCAGCCCCGGACAGGGGAACACTGAAGCTTTCTTT.

V usage is TRBV20-1 and J usage is TRBJ1-4; D remains unclear. This CDR3 has 12 amino acids. Germline CDR1 is DFQATT and CDR2 is SNEGSKA (reference sequence). The V gene lost 3 bases and the J gene lost 1 base, with 3 bases spanning the gap. CDR3 protein: CSASQTNEKLFF. The CDR3 coding sequence is TGCAGTGCTAGTCAAACTAATGAAAAACTGTTTTTT.

The CDR3 is CASSFGGVSSYNEQFF. The CDR3 region has the DNA TGTGCCAGCAGCTTTGGCGGGGTTAGCTCCTACAATGAGCAGTTCTTC. The rearrangement links TRBV11-1 to TRBJ2-1; D possibly corresponds to TRBD2 (6 bases). The CDR3 contains 16 residues. Germline V gives CDR1 SGHAT, CDR2 FQDESV (reference sequence). Trimming removed 3 bases from V and 0 bases from J, with 12 bases in between.

Concerning this clone itself: The same CDR3 also results from other DNA sequences found in this sample. This chain links TRBV9 with TRBJ1-3, with a tentative D call TRBD1 (5 bases). The germline V gene has CDR1 SGDLS and CDR2 YYNGEE. V lost 0 bases to trimming and J lost 0 bases, with 7 bases between them. The CDR3 loop spans 15 amino acids. The CDR3: CASSVGGVSGNTIYF. The CDR3 bases are TGTGCCAGCAGCGTAGGGGGCGTCTCTGGAAACACCATATATTTT.

This clone was recorded once. The CDR3 DNA reads as TGTGCCAGCAGCCAAGATTTACGGTTGTGGAACACTGAAGCTTTCTTT. Translating gives CASSQDLRLWNTEAFF. The gene calls are TRBV3-1 (or the pseudogene TRBV3-2) and TRBJ1-1; D is uncertain. This CDR3 region has 16 residues. Trimming removed 0 bases at V and 1 base at J, with 12 bases between. Germline V CDR1 and CDR2: LGHDT, YNNKEL (reference sequence).

This clone has only one observation. V usage is TRBV19 and J usage is TRBJ2-4, with 9 bases aligning to TRBD1. Germline V gene data show CDR1 as LNHDA and CDR2 as SQIVND (reference sequence). This CDR3 is 15 amino acids long. The J segment lost 7 bases and the V segment lost 5 bases, leaving 9 bases of the junction unmatched. The CDR3 loop is CASSPRDRVGNIQYF. The CDR3, as DNA: TGTGCCAGTAGTCCGAGGGACAGGGTAGGGAACATTCAGTACTTC.

This clone was detected once. The gene calls are TRBV3-1 (or the pseudogene TRBV3-2) and TRBJ2-5, with a tentative D call TRBD1 (6 bases). Germline values: CDR1 LGHDT, CDR2 YNNKEL (reference sequence). V was shortened by 2 bases and J by 3 bases, with 13 bases between the two germline ends. This CDR3 has 15 amino acids. CDR3 in amino acids: CASSQLYRAKETQYF. CDR3 sequence (DNA): TGTGCCAGCAGCCAATTGTACAGGGCCAAAGAGACCCAGTACTTC.